The 12 T cell receptor beta chains presented below share a single source sample, sequenced in a study of blood T cell repertoires in COVID-19. Repertoires were generated with immunoSEQ multiplex PCR, while TCRdb's copy carries only in-frame clones and drops some. The sample lists about 270,000 clones; roughly 84% were seen once. Sequencing used peripheral blood. The origin of the receptors is a woman aged 18-29 years with acute or convalescent COVID-19.

The chain recombines TRBV10-3 with TRBJ2-7; D unresolved. The CDR3 extends over 12 amino acids. From germline, CDR1 is ENHRY and CDR2 SYGVKD. V lost 3 bases to trimming and J lost 5 bases, with 8 bases between them. The CDR3 sequence: CAISDSQDEQYF. The CDR3 DNA reads as TGTGCCATCAGTGACAGTCAGGACGAGCAGTACTTC.

J is TRBJ2-7 and V is TRBV7-9, with 7 bases aligning to TRBD2. Germline assignment: CDR1 SEHNR and CDR2 FQNEAQ (reference sequence). The CDR3 contains 15 residues. Losses at the gene ends were 4 bases for V and 2 bases for J; bases not matched to a gene: 8. The CDR3 sequence is CASSYLPAGTYEQYF. As DNA, the CDR3 is TGTGCCAGCAGCTACTTACCAGCGGGGACCTACGAGCAGTACTTC.

The chain combines TRBV7-6 with TRBJ2-5; D remains unclear. V lost 5 bases and J 5 bases, leaving 12 bases between the germline ends. Germline V gene lookup returns CDR1 SGHVS and CDR2 FNYEAQ. The CDR3 is 13 residues long. The CDR3 DNA follows: TGTGCCAGCAGCGGGCAGCTTCGGGAGACCCAGTACTTC. The encoded protein is CASSGQLRETQYF. Full variable domain (rest looked up from reference TRBV7-6 and TRBJ2-5): GAGVSQSPRYKVTKRGQDVALRCDPISGHVSLYWYRQALGQGPEFLTYFNYEAQQDKSGLPNDRFSAERPEGSISTLTIQRTEQRDSAMYRCASSGQLRETQYFGPGTRLLVL.

The chain employs TRBV2 and TRBJ1-1; TRBD1 matches 7 bases. Germline-derived CDR1 and CDR2 are SNHLY and FYNNEI. This CDR3 has 14 residues. Germline trimming cut 4 bases from V and 4 bases from J; bases unmatched to any gene: 6. Written as DNA, the CDR3 is TGTGCCAGCAGTGCGGACAGGTTGGGCACTGAAGCTTTCTTT. As protein: CASSADRLGTEAFF.

The rearrangement uses TRBV11-2 and TRBJ1-1, with D possibly being TRBD1 (6 bases). The germline CDR1 and CDR2 sequences are SGHAT and FQNNGV. This CDR3 has 16 residues. V was trimmed by 6 bases and J by 0 bases, leaving 17 bases between them. The CDR3 region has the DNA TGTGCCAGCAGAGCACCCTCACAGGGTGTGAACACTGAAGCTTTCTTT. It is translated as CASRAPSQGVNTEAFF.

This sequence joins TRBV19 and TRBJ1-3; D is undetermined. Germline V gene sequence: CDR1 LNHDA, CDR2 SQIVND (reference sequence). Trimming shortened V by 6 bases and J by 0 bases, and 9 bases separated the two germline ends. The CDR3 length is 14 residues. The CDR3 nucleotides read TGTGCCAGTAGCCAGTTCGACTCTGGAAACACCATATATTTT. This gives the protein CASSQFDSGNTIYF.

This chain joins TRBV12-5 and TRBJ2-7; maybe TRBD1 (5 bases). CDR3 length: 15 amino acids. Germline lookup yields CDR1 LGHNT and CDR2 FRNRAP. V lost 7 bases and J 2 bases, leaving 18 bases between the germline ends. CDR3 in amino acids: CASANNQGGAYEQYF. In nucleotides, the CDR3 is TGTGCTAGTGCCAATAACCAGGGTGGGGCCTACGAGCAGTACTTC.

The chain joins TRBV28 to TRBJ2-7; 13 bases are a match to TRBD2. CDR1 is MDHEN, CDR2 SYDVKM, per germline. The CDR3 is 18 residues long. V shed 5 bases, J shed 1 base, and the junction held 11 bases outside the gene matches. CDR3 sequence: CASSNPGLAGSRSYEQYF. CDR3 DNA: TGTGCCAGCAGTAATCCGGGACTAGCGGGATCTCGATCCTACGAGCAGTACTTC.

The V gene is TRBV9, the J gene TRBJ2-2, with 7 bases lining up with TRBD1. CDR3 length: 16 residues. Unmatched junction bases numbered 10, after V lost 2 bases and J lost 6 bases. Germline CDR1 SGDLS, CDR2 YYNGEE. The CDR3 sequence: CASSVGDSIGPGELFF. For the CDR3, the DNA is TGTGCCAGCAGCGTTGGGGACAGTATCGGCCCCGGGGAGCTGTTTTTT.

V gene TRBV2 combines with J gene TRBJ2-7, with D maybe TRBD1 (6 bases). CDR3 size: 13 residues. V was shortened by 5 bases and J by 3 bases, with 11 bases between the two germline ends. Germline V gene data show CDR1 as SNHLY and CDR2 as FYNNEI. The DNA of the CDR3 is TGTGCCAGCAGTACCCAGGGGAACTACGAGCAGTACTTC. This translates into CASSTQGNYEQYF. Looking up the rest from reference TRBV2 and TRBJ2-7 gives the full variable domain: EPEVTQTPSHQVTQMGQEVILRCVPISNHLYFYWYRQILGQKVEFLVSFYNNEISEKSEIFDDQFSVERPDGSNFTLKIRSTKLEDSAMYFCASSTQGNYEQYFGPGTRLTVT.

This CDR3 is CASSKGLAVDNEQFF. The DNA of the CDR3 is TGCGCCAGCAGCAAGGGACTAGCGGTCGACAATGAGCAGTTCTTC. The chain employs TRBV4-3 and TRBJ2-1; 11 positions match TRBD2. Germline V lookup: CDR1 LGHNA, CDR2 YSLEER. J was trimmed by 5 bases and V by 5 bases; bases with no gene match: 5. The CDR3 totals 15 residues.

This clone came up once. The chain has TRBV5-1 and TRBJ2-5; tentative D call: TRBD1 (5 bases). Germline CDR1 is SGHRS and CDR2 is YFSETQ. Trimming removed 5 bases from V and 5 bases from J, with 16 bases in between. The CDR3 is made up of 14 amino acids. The CDR3 is CASRPARVNETQYF. CDR3 bases: TGCGCCAGCAGACCTGCCAGGGTCAATGAGACCCAGTACTTC.